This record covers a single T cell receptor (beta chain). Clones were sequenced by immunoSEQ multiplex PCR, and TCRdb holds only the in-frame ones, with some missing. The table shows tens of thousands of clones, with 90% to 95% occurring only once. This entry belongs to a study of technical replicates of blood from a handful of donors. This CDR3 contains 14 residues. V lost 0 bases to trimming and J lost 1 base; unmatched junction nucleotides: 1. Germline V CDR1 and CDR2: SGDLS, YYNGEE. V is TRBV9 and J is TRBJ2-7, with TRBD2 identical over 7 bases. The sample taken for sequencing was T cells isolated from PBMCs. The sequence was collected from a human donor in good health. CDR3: CASSVDGRSYEQYF. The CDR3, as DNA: TGTGCCAGCAGCGTAGACGGGAGGTCCTACGAGCAGTACTTC. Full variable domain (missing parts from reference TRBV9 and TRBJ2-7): DSGVTQTPKHLITATGQRVTLRCSPRSGDLSVYWYQQSLDQGLQFLIQYYNGEERAKGNILERFSAQQFPDLHSELNLSSLELGDSALYFCASSVDGRSYEQYFGPGTRLTVT.